Listed below are T cell receptor beta chains from one sample, sequenced in a study of Ad26.COV2.S vaccination and SARS-CoV-2 variants. Sequencing used immunoSEQ multiplex PCR; TCRdb keeps in-frame clones, though not all of them. This sample has 300,000 to 350,000 clones, with roughly 90% found just once. The sample consisted of peripheral blood, taken in a trial of Ad26.COV2.S vaccine versus placebo. Receptors were obtained from a person between 18 and 65 years old who received the Ad26.COV2.S COVID-19 vaccine or a placebo. Each CDR3 is given with its conserved first and last residue. D genes are given only for firm matches. Rows may omit the clone size; those that give it use once, few, many or a size class.

>TRBV4-3|-|TRBJ1-5|-
TGCGCCAGCAGCCAAGACGGGTATAGCAATCAGCCCCAGCATTTT
CASSQDGYSNQPQHF
>TRBV24-1|once|TRBJ1-2|-
TGTGCCACCAGTGAAACAGGGAACTATGGCTACACCTTC
CATSETGNYGYTF
>TRBV6-5|-|TRBJ1-6|-
TGTGCCAGCAGGACCGGTGCCAGGGAAAGGTCCCTCCACTTT
CASRTGARERSLHF
>TRBV5-1|-|TRBJ2-4|-
TGCGCCAGCTTGGACCCGGGGGTGGAAAACATTCAGTACTTC
CASLDPGVENIQYF
>TRBV7-2|-|TRBJ1-1|-
TGTGCCAGCAGCTTAGTGGGCAGGGCGAACACTGAAGCTTTCTTT
CASSLVGRANTEAFF
>TRBV5-1|-|TRBJ1-1|-
TGCGCCAGCAGCTTGGAGGCAGGGACCACTGAAGCTTTCTTT
CASSLEAGTTEAFF
>TRBV4-2|-|TRBJ2-3|-
TGTGCCAGCAGCCAAGACCAAGGACGTACGCAGTATTTT
CASSQDQGRTQYF
>TRBV12-5|once|TRBJ2-1|-
TGTGCTAGTGGTGGAGCGTGGGGAAAGCAGTTCTTC
CASGGAWGKQFF
>TRBV7-7|-|TRBJ2-5|TRBD1
TGTGCCAGCAGCTCTGGGACAGGGGAGGAAGAGACCCAGTACTTC
CASSSGTGEEETQYF
>TRBV5-1|once|TRBJ1-2|-
TGCGCCAGCAGCTTGGGACTGGGCGAGGGCTACACCTTC
CASSLGLGEGYTF
>TRBV5-1|-|TRBJ1-2|TRBD1
TGCGCCAGCAGCTCGCTCGGGACAGGGGTCGGCGGCTACACCTTC
CASSSLGTGVGGYTF
>TRBV9|-|TRBJ2-3|TRBD2
TGTGCCAGCAGCCTCCTATCGGGGGGGTTTCAGGCAGATACGCAGTATTTT
CASSLLSGGFQADTQYF
>TRBV13|-|TRBJ1-2|-
TGTGCCAGCAGCTTAGTTGCCACTCGGGGACATGGCTACACCTTC
CASSLVATRGHGYTF
>TRBV16|-|TRBJ2-4|-
TGTGCCAGCAGCCAACAGCAGGTAATAGCCAAAAACATTCAGTACTTC
CASSQQQVIAKNIQYF
>TRBV7-2|-|TRBJ1-5|-
TGTGCCAGCAGCTTAGGATCTTTCGAGGGAAGCAATCAGCCCCAGCATTTT
CASSLGSFEGSNQPQHF
>TRBV7-8|-|TRBJ1-3|TRBD1
TGTGCCAGCAGCGCCGACAGGGTTTTTGTCAACACCATATATTTT
CASSADRVFVNTIYF
>TRBV4-1|-|TRBJ1-1|-
TGCGCCAGCAGCCCAGAGAGGTTTGTGAACACTGAAGCTTTCTTT
CASSPERFVNTEAFF
>TRBV18|-|TRBJ2-1|TRBD2
TGTGCCAGCTCACCACCGGGGCGGGGGGGCCGCAATGAGCAGTTCTTC
CASSPPGRGGRNEQFF
>TRBV9|-|TRBJ2-2|TRBD2
TGTGCCAGCAGCGTTGGCCTAGCGGGAGGGACCGGGGAGCTGTTTTTT
CASSVGLAGGTGELFF
>TRBV28|-|TRBJ2-5|-
TGTGCCAGCAAAGGGAGTTACCAAGAGACCCAGTACTTC
CASKGSYQETQYF
>TRBV4-2|-|TRBJ2-5|TRBD2
TGTGCCAGCAGCCAAGATGTGGTTAGCGGGGAGACCCAGTACTTC
CASSQDVVSGETQYF
>TRBV14|-|TRBJ1-2|TRBD1
TGTGCCAGCAGCCACCCCGCCGGGACAGGGGGCGTAGGGGACTATGGCTACACCTTC
CASSHPAGTGGVGDYGYTF
>TRBV19|-|TRBJ2-1|-
TGTGCCAGTAGTGCTACACGGATTGAGCAGTTCTTC
CASSATRIEQFF
>TRBV19|-|TRBJ2-1|-
TGTGCCAGTAGTATATGGCCGGGCTCCCCTGGCCATGAGCAGTTCTTC
CASSIWPGSPGHEQFF
>TRBV4-3|-|TRBJ2-7|TRBD2
TGCGCCAGCAGCCAGGCGGGGGGGCCACAGTACTACGAGCAGTACTTC
CASSQAGGPQYYEQYF
>TRBV4-1|-|TRBJ1-1|-
TGCGCCAGCAGATCTATTGGGGAAAACAGGATTGCGAACACTGAAGCTTTCTTT
CASRSIGENRIANTEAFF
>TRBV30|-|TRBJ2-1|-
TGTGCCTGGAGTGTACAGCACGATGAGCAGTTCTTC
CAWSVQHDEQFF
>TRBV7-2|-|TRBJ1-2|-
TGTGCCAGCAGCTTACGGTACTATGGCTACACCTTC
CASSLRYYGYTF
>TRBV5-1|-|TRBJ2-7|-
TGCGCCAGCAGCTTGATGGCGGGGACCTCTGGGTACGAGCAGTACTTC
CASSLMAGTSGYEQYF
>TRBV5-4|few|TRBJ2-1|-
TGTGCCAGCAGCTTGCTAGGAGGGTTTGGAGTTGAGCAGTTCTTC
CASSLLGGFGVEQFF
>TRBV2|-|TRBJ2-3|-
TGTGCCAGCAGTGAGATCTGGGACGTAGCTACGCAGTATTTT
CASSEIWDVATQYF
>TRBV6-5|-|TRBJ1-2|-
TGTGCCAGCAGTTACTCGATAGACTATGGCTACACCTTC
CASSYSIDYGYTF
>TRBV3-1/TRBV3-2|-|TRBJ2-3|TRBD2
TGTGCCAGCAGCCCACTGACGGCGGGAGGGTTAACAGATACGCAGTATTTT
CASSPLTAGGLTDTQYF
>TRBV15|-|TRBJ1-5|-
TGTGCCACCAGCAGAGACAATAGCAATCAGCCCCAGCATTTT
CATSRDNSNQPQHF
>TRBV12-3/TRBV12-4|-|TRBJ1-2|TRBD1
TGTGCCAGCAGTTACCGGACAGGGATAAGCTACACCTTC
CASSYRTGISYTF
>TRBV7-9|-|TRBJ1-2|-
TGTGCCAGCAGCCCTCCAGGGGACTATGGCTACACCTTC
CASSPPGDYGYTF
>TRBV11-3|-|TRBJ2-1|-
TGTGCCAGCAGCTCCTCAAACTCCTACAATGAGCAGTTCTTC
CASSSSNSYNEQFF
>TRBV30|-|TRBJ1-3|-
TGTGCCTACAGTGGCTCTGGAAACACCATATATTTT
CAYSGSGNTIYF
>TRBV5-4|-|TRBJ2-5|TRBD1
TGTGCCAGCAGACAGAGAACGGACAGGGTGGTGACCCAGTACTTC
CASRQRTDRVVTQYF
>TRBV12-3/TRBV12-4|-|TRBJ1-5|-
TGTGCCAGCAGTCCACAGGGCCCCCGGCCCCAGCATTTT
CASSPQGPRPQHF
>TRBV27|once|TRBJ2-7|-
TGTGCCAGCAGTTTATCGGGGACACTCTTTTACGAGCAGTACTTC
CASSLSGTLFYEQYF
>TRBV5-1|-|TRBJ2-1|TRBD2
TGCGCCAGCAGCTTGGTAGCGGGGGGGCTGTTTAAATCTAATGAGCAGTTCTTC
CASSLVAGGLFKSNEQFF
>TRBV3-1/TRBV3-2|-|TRBJ1-4|-
TGTGCCAGCAGCCAAGGTTGGAGGATGACTAATGAAAAACTGTTTTTT
CASSQGWRMTNEKLFF
>TRBV10-3|-|TRBJ1-4|TRBD1
TGTGCCATCAGTCAAGGGACAGCCGAATCTTCAACTAATGAAAAACTGTTTTTT
CAISQGTAESSTNEKLFF
>TRBV3-1/TRBV3-2|few|TRBJ1-4|-
TGTGCCAGCAGTCACCTAGGAGGTCAAAATGAAAAACTGTTTTTT
CASSHLGGQNEKLFF
>TRBV18|once|TRBJ1-5|-
TGTGCCAGCTCACCGTCCGATAGCAATCAGCCCCAGCATTTT
CASSPSDSNQPQHF